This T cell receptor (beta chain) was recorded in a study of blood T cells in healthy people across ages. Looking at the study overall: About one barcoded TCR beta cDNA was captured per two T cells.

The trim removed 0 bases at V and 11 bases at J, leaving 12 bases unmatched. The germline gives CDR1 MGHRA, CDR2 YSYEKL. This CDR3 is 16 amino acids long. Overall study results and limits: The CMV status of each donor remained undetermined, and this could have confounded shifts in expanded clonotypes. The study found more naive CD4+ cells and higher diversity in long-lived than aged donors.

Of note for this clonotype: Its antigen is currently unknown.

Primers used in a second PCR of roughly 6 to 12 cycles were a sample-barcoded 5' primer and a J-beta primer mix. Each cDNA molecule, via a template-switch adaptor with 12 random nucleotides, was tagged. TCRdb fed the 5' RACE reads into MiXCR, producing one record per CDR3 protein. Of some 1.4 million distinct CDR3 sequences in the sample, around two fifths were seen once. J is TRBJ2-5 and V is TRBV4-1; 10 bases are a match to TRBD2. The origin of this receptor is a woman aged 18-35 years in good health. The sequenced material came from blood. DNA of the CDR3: TGCGCCAGCAGCCAAGATAGGGCTAGCGGGAGTGATGAGCAGTACTTC. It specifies CASSQDRASGSDEQYF.